The 18 T cell receptor beta chains below all came from one sample that was sequenced in a study of CD8+ T cells in alopecia areata. cDNA prepared by RNA extraction and subsequent reverse transcription served as the template for sequencing. Libraries were prepared by immunoSEQ multiplex PCR; TCRdb keeps only in-frame clonotypes and omits some of them. There are about 120,000 clones in the sample; roughly two fifths occur only once, and 2.5% to 3.5% lies in the top ten. The specimen was CD4+ T cells sorted from blood. All receptors come from a human donor with alopecia areata.

This clone occurred a few times. The rearrangement uses TRBV7-9 and TRBJ2-3; 10 bases are a match to TRBD2. The CDR3 contains 16 residues. Losses at the gene ends were 5 bases for V and 5 bases for J; bases not matched to a gene: 10. Looked up from germline, CDR1 is SEHNR and CDR2 is FQNEAQ (reference sequence). The CDR3 region is CASSPSLAGAGDTQYF. The CDR3 nucleotides read TGTGCCAGCAGCCCGAGTCTAGCGGGAGCTGGAGATACGCAGTATTTT.

This clone has more than one count but fewer than ten. J is TRBJ2-1 and V is TRBV28; 10 nucleotides line up with TRBD2. Germline trimming cut 6 bases from V and 1 base from J; bases unmatched to any gene: 15. The CDR3 has 19 amino acids. Germline V gene data show CDR1 as MDHEN and CDR2 as SYDVKM. CDR3 bases: TGTGCCAGCAGCCGATTTATTCCTAGCGGGAGACAGTCCTACAATGAGCAGTTCTTC. Protein product: CASSRFIPSGRQSYNEQFF.

A few counts support this clone. This sequence joins TRBV2 and TRBJ1-5, with 7 bases aligning to TRBD1. V gave up 6 bases and J gave up 1 base; unmatched junction bases: 12. Germline V gives CDR1 SNHLY, CDR2 FYNNEI. The CDR3 loop spans 17 amino acids. The CDR3 DNA reads as TGTGCCAGCAGCCCTCACGGAGGGGGCGCGAGCAATCAGCCCCAGCATTTT. Its translation: CASSPHGGGASNQPQHF.

The CDR3 nucleotides are TGTGCCTGGAGTAGGCGGCAGGGCGTAAAACTGTTTTTT. It is translated as CAWSRRQGVKLFF. The chain employs TRBV30 and TRBJ1-4, with D tentatively TRBD1 (5 bases). Germline V gene lookup returns CDR1 GTSNPN and CDR2 SVGIG (reference sequence). There are 13 residues in the CDR3. Trimming removed 2 bases from V and 10 bases from J, with 14 bases in between.

This clone was seen a handful of times. The rearrangement uses TRBV29-1 and TRBJ1-2; no definite D call. The CDR3 runs 15 residues. Trimming took off 6 bases at V and 4 bases at J, with 21 bases between the two ends. Per germline, CDR1 SQVTM and CDR2 ANQGSEA. CDR3 bases: TGCAGCGTGGAGGAGAGTTCCTCGGCCACCTATGGCTACACCTTC. Encoded protein: CSVEESSSATYGYTF.

The chain uses TRBV29-1 and TRBJ2-6; D gene ambiguous. Deletions cut 6 bases from V and 5 bases from J, with 14 bases between. This CDR3 spans 14 amino acids. Germline lookup yields CDR1 SQVTM and CDR2 ANQGSEA. CDR3 sequence: CSVVDQIRANVLTF. The CDR3, as DNA: TGCAGCGTCGTTGACCAGATACGGGCCAACGTCCTGACTTTC.

This clone was seen only a few times. This chain uses TRBV5-4 with TRBJ2-5, with a tentative D call TRBD2 (6 bases). V dropped 3 bases and J dropped 4 bases, with 10 bases sitting between them. CDR3 length: 13 residues. From germline, CDR1 is SGHNT and CDR2 YYREEE (reference sequence). The DNA of the CDR3 is TGTGCCAGCAGCTCGCGGGGTCGAGAGACCCAGTACTTC. Residues: CASSSRGRETQYF.

The chain links TRBV29-1 to TRBJ1-1; 7 bases map to TRBD1. Germline V gene sequence: CDR1 SQVTM, CDR2 ANQGSEA. This CDR3 has 11 residues. V lost 6 bases and J lost 7; bases outside the gene matches: 5. The CDR3 spells CSVRTGVEAFF. The CDR3, as DNA: TGCAGCGTCAGGACAGGCGTTGAAGCTTTCTTT.

This sequence joins TRBV30 and TRBJ2-3, with 7 bases identical to TRBD2. The germline V gene has CDR1 GTSNPN and CDR2 SVGIG (reference sequence). This CDR3 has 12 residues. V shed 7 bases and J 6 bases; nucleotides not matched to a gene: 7. CDR3 protein: CASHWGGDTQYF. Written as DNA, the CDR3 is TGTGCCTCCCATTGGGGGGGGGATACGCAGTATTTT.

The chain couples TRBV11-2 to TRBJ1-6; 8 nucleotides align to TRBD1. The CDR3 runs 16 residues. V lost 5 bases and J lost 9; bases outside the gene matches: 12. Germline V gene lookup returns CDR1 SGHAT and CDR2 FQNNGV. CDR3 bases: TGTGCCAGCAGCACACGGCCCCACAGGGGGTCTTCACCCCTCCACTTT. Protein: CASSTRPHRGSSPLHF.

At least ten counts were recorded for this clone. The chain has TRBV29-1 and TRBJ2-7; D possibly uses TRBD1 or TRBD2 (5 bases each). The germline V gene has CDR1 SQVTM and CDR2 ANQGSEA. The CDR3 has 17 amino acids. Trimming removed 2 bases from V and 0 bases from J, with 20 bases in between. CDR3 coding DNA: TGCAGCGTTGAAACCCCTTCAGGGCCGGGATTCTCCTACGAGCAGTACTTC. Amino acids: CSVETPSGPGFSYEQYF.

This chain joins TRBV29-1 and TRBJ2-4; 8 nucleotides agree with TRBD1. The CDR3 spans 14 residues. The germline V gene encodes CDR1 SQVTM and CDR2 ANQGSEA. J gave up 6 bases and V 0 bases, and 4 bases lay outside the gene matches. The CDR3 DNA reads TGCAGCGTTGAAGAAAACAGGGGGAGAAACATTCAGTACTTC. As protein: CSVEENRGRNIQYF.

This clone was seen only a few times. At one end, the junction sequence differs from germline, possibly due to a read error. The chain joins TRBV29-1 to TRBJ1-1; D is uncertain. There are 13 residues in the CDR3. Germline V gene lookup returns CDR1 SQVTM and CDR2 ANQGSEA. This CDR3 is CSGEGQRNTEAFF. The CDR3 coding sequence is TGCAGCGGTGAAGGTCAAAGGAACACTGAAGCTTTCTTT. Drawing the rest from reference TRBV29-1 and TRBJ1-1, the complete variable domain is SAVISQKPSRDICQRGTSLTIQCQVDSQVTMMFWYRQQPGQSLTLIATANQGSEATYESGFVIDKFPISRPNLTFSTLTVSNMSPEDSSIYLCSGEGQRNTEAFFGQGTRLTVV.

The rearrangement links TRBV6-5 to TRBJ2-7; 7 bases are a match to TRBD1. Trimming took 6 bases from V and 6 from J; bases not matched to a gene: 5. Germline CDR1 MNHEY, CDR2 SVGAGI. The CDR3 has 12 residues. CDR3 region: CASSKQGREQYF. The CDR3 DNA is TGTGCCAGCAGCAAACAGGGGCGCGAGCAGTACTTC.

This chain uses TRBV2 with TRBJ1-2; no clear D. The V gene lost 7 bases and the J gene lost 7 bases, with 16 bases spanning the gap. Germline V gene sequence: CDR1 SNHLY, CDR2 FYNNEI. There are 13 residues in the CDR3. This chain's CDR3 is CASTSRERAGYTF. The DNA of the CDR3 is TGTGCCAGCACCTCGCGGGAGCGGGCTGGCTACACCTTC.

This clone occurred a few times. The rearrangement uses TRBV30 and TRBJ2-5; either TRBD1 or TRBD2 may supply D (5 bases each). The CDR3 length is 13 residues. Germline CDR1 and CDR2: GTSNPN and SVGIG (reference sequence). V lost 0 bases and J 5 bases, leaving 10 bases between the germline ends. The CDR3 bases are TGTGCCTGGAGTGTCAGGGAGTTCGAGACCCAGTACTTC. This translates into CAWSVREFETQYF.

This chain joins TRBV4-3 and TRBJ2-5; 8 bases fit TRBD2. Trimming removed 2 bases from V and 5 bases from J; junction bases left unmatched: 7. Germline loops: CDR1 LGHNA, CDR2 YSLEER. CDR3 length: 15 amino acids. The CDR3 nucleotides read TGCGCCAGCAGCCAACAGCCCGGGAGGGACGAGACCCAGTACTTC. Protein product: CASSQQPGRDETQYF.

Comments on this clone: Other nucleotide sequences from this sample produce the same CDR3. This chain connects TRBV11-2 to TRBJ2-7; D gene ambiguous. The CDR3 runs to 12 residues. The germline V and J ends were trimmed by 0 bases and 4 bases, with 4 bases remaining between them. Germline V gene sequence: CDR1 SGHAT, CDR2 FQNNGV. CDR3 DNA sequence: TGTGCCAGCAGCTTAGATCGATACGAGCAGTACTTC. This translates into CASSLDRYEQYF.